Below are 21 T cell receptor beta chains sequenced from a single sample in a study of T-cell reconstitution after alpha-beta-depleted transplantation in children. As it was prepared, the TCRbeta library received unique molecular identifiers. MiXCR, run by TCRdb on the PCR reads, gives a single entry per CDR3 protein. This sample carries roughly 400,000 distinct CDR3 sequences, roughly 22% of them seen once, and the ten largest clones take 3.5% to 4%. Sequencing was performed on PBMCs from the stem cell graft donor, taken from the stem cell graft. Receptors were obtained from a human donor who donated a stem cell graft to a child with acute myeloid leukemia.

This sequence joins TRBV28 and TRBJ1-5; D might be TRBD1 (5 bases). The germline V gene encodes CDR1 MDHEN and CDR2 SYDVKM. CDR3 length equals 11 residues. Trimming removed 7 bases from V and 12 bases from J, with 13 bases in between. CDR3 region: CASTLRDYQHF. CDR3 bases: TGTGCCAGCACCCTCCGGGACTACCAGCATTTT.

The chain employs TRBV12-3 or TRBV12-4 and TRBJ1-2; a possible D gene is TRBD1 (6 bases). CDR3 length: 15 residues. The V gene lost 7 bases and the J gene lost 2 bases, with 17 bases spanning the gap. CDR3 bases: TGTGCCAGCACCGCGCGAGGACAGTCCAACTATGGCTACACCTTC. Translated, it gives CASTARGQSNYGYTF.

In its sample, this clonotype was seen a few times. The chain recombines TRBV6-1 with TRBJ1-5; TRBD1 agrees at 10 bases. The CDR3 runs to 15 residues. Per germline, CDR1 MNHNS and CDR2 SASEGT. V was pared by 4 bases and J by 5 bases, with 5 bases of the junction left unmatched. The CDR3 DNA is TGTGCCAGCAGTGCCGGGACAGGGGTTGATCAGCCCCAGCATTTT. Its protein product is CASSAGTGVDQPQHF.

Many counts were recorded for this clonotype. The chain couples TRBV20-1 to TRBJ2-1; D uncertain. The CDR3 contains 10 residues. The germline V gene has CDR1 DFQATT and CDR2 SNEGSKA (reference sequence). The V end was cut by 4 bases, the J end by 4 bases, with 2 bases between. CDR3 protein: CSATYNEQFF. In DNA, the CDR3 is TGCAGTGCTACGTACAATGAGCAGTTCTTC.

This clonotype was recorded many times. The rearrangement joins TRBV5-5 to TRBJ1-6; maybe TRBD1 (6 bases). The CDR3 extends over 15 amino acids. V was pared by 5 bases and J by 7 bases, with 16 bases between. In germline, CDR1 is SGHKS, CDR2 YYEKEE (reference sequence). CDR3 in DNA: TGTGCCAGCAGAAGGGTCGCGCAGGGGAATTCACCCCTCCACTTT. Residues: CASRRVAQGNSPLHF.

This clonotype was seen a handful of times. The CDR3 DNA reads as TGCGCCAGCAGTGTAGTCCTAGCGGAGAACAATGAGCAGTTCTTC. Its protein product is CASSVVLAENNEQFF. The rearrangement joins TRBV10-2 to TRBJ2-1; 7 positions agree with TRBD2. This CDR3 has 15 residues. V was pared by 4 bases and J by 5 bases, with 8 bases of the junction left unmatched. CDR1 and CDR2 (germline): WSHSY, SAAADI.

The rearrangement uses TRBV6-2 or TRBV6-3 and TRBJ2-5, with D uncertain. CDR1 MNHEY and CDR2 SVGEGT come from the germline V gene. V lost 1 base to trimming and J lost 1 base, with 10 bases between them. The CDR3 loop spans 15 amino acids. This CDR3 reads CASSYWGPAQETQYF. The CDR3 region has the DNA TGTGCCAGCAGTTACTGGGGTCCCGCCCAAGAGACCCAGTACTTC.

The V gene is TRBV15, the J gene TRBJ2-7; D not resolved. The CDR3 contains 14 residues. Per germline, CDR1 LNHNV and CDR2 YYDKDF (reference sequence). The germline V and J ends were trimmed by 2 bases and 4 bases, with 12 bases remaining between them. As DNA, the CDR3 is TGTGCCACCAGCAGATTTCGACTGGATTACGAGCAGTACTTC. Translating gives CATSRFRLDYEQYF.

This clonotype was picked up a small number of times. The chain links TRBV7-2 to TRBJ2-3; D perhaps matches TRBD2 (5 bases). Deletions cut 3 bases from V and 3 bases from J, with 10 bases between. This CDR3 region has 14 residues. Germline CDR1 and CDR2: SGHTA and FQGNSA. CDR3: CASSFGGKTDTQYF. The CDR3 DNA reads TGTGCCAGCAGCTTTGGAGGAAAGACAGATACGCAGTATTTT.

This clonotype came up a few times. The rearrangement uses TRBV12-3 or TRBV12-4 and TRBJ1-1; no definite D call. Deletions cut 3 bases from V and 1 base from J, with 9 bases between. This CDR3 contains 14 residues. The chain's CDR3 is CASSFGLANTEAFF. The CDR3 bases are TGTGCCAGCAGTTTCGGGTTGGCGAACACTGAAGCTTTCTTT.

The chain uses TRBV2 and TRBJ1-2; D gene ambiguous. The CDR3 is made up of 13 amino acids. From germline, CDR1 is SNHLY and CDR2 FYNNEI. V lost 1 base to trimming and J lost 5 bases, with 8 bases between them. The CDR3 sequence is CASSEVLNYGYTF. For the CDR3, the DNA is TGTGCCAGCAGTGAAGTACTGAATTATGGCTACACCTTC.

This sequence joins TRBV11-1 and TRBJ2-1, with 9 bases identical to TRBD1. Germline V gene lookup returns CDR1 SGHAT and CDR2 FQDESV (reference sequence). With V trimmed by 5 bases and J by 9 bases, 5 bases remained unmatched. This CDR3 contains 13 residues. This CDR3 is CASSETGGSEQFF. The DNA for the CDR3 is TGTGCCAGCAGCGAAACAGGGGGCTCTGAGCAGTTCTTC.

This clonotype was detected a few times. The chain joins TRBV7-2 to TRBJ2-1; 9 nucleotides line up with TRBD1. The J segment lost 7 bases and the V segment lost 7 bases, leaving 8 bases of the junction unmatched. Germline V CDR1 and CDR2: SGHTA, FQGNSA. CDR3 length: 14 residues. DNA of the CDR3: TGTGCCAGCACCCCTCGGACAGGGGCGAATGAGCAGTTCTTC. Amino acids: CASTPRTGANEQFF.

With regard to this clonotype: A much larger clone sits a single nucleotide away, making a read error possible. The J gene is TRBJ2-1, the V gene TRBV7-3, with D possibly matching TRBD1 (7 bases). The V gene's germline CDR1 is SGHTA and CDR2 FQGTGA. Trimming removed 1 base at V and 8 bases at J, with 15 bases between. There are 15 residues in the CDR3. CDR3 sequence reads: CASSLMGQRDYEQFF. The CDR3 DNA follows: TGTGCCAGCAGCTTAATGGGACAGAGGGACTATGAGCAGTTCTTC.

This clonotype was seen a handful of times. A much larger clone differs by one base, so this may be a read error. V and J are TRBV2 and TRBJ2-7; D is undetermined. The length of the CDR3 is 12 residues. Trimming shortened V by 6 bases and J by 3 bases, and 9 bases separated the two germline ends. Germline V CDR1 and CDR2: SNHLY, FYNNEI. The DNA for the CDR3 is TGTGCCAGCAGGCCCGACAACTACGAGCAGTACTTC. Residues: CASRPDNYEQYF.

This clonotype occurred a few times. The V and J genes are TRBV20-1 and TRBJ2-5, with TRBD1 as a possible D gene (6 bases). The germline gives CDR1 DFQATT, CDR2 SNEGSKA (reference sequence). Trimming left V 5 bases short and J 0 bases short, with 13 bases between. This CDR3 region has 14 residues. Written as DNA, the CDR3 is TGCAGTGCTCGAGTAGGGGGAAACCAAGAGACCCAGTACTTC. It translates to CSARVGGNQETQYF.

V and J are TRBV7-6 and TRBJ2-7; D is unresolved. Per germline, CDR1 SGHVS and CDR2 FNYEAQ. Trimming removed 1 base at V and 1 base at J, with 8 bases between. This CDR3 is built from 14 residues. CDR3 sequence (DNA): TGTGCCAGCAGCTTAGATCAAGGATCCTACGAGCAGTACTTC. This codes for CASSLDQGSYEQYF.

This clonotype was seen more than once but under ten times. V gene TRBV20-1 combines with J gene TRBJ2-7, with TRBD1 identical over 8 bases. Looked up from germline, CDR1 is DFQATT and CDR2 is SNEGSKA (reference sequence). The CDR3 is 15 residues long. V trimming: 6 bases; J trimming: 1 base; junction bases outside the gene matches: 11. CDR3 amino acids: CSAEGRTGNSYEQYF. The CDR3 coding sequence is TGCAGTGCCGAAGGACGGACAGGGAATTCCTACGAGCAGTACTTC.

This clonotype was counted only a few times. The chain is built from TRBV5-1 and TRBJ2-7, with D unresolved. The CDR3 is made up of 15 amino acids. CDR1 SGHRS and CDR2 YFSETQ come from the germline V gene. V dropped 1 base and J dropped 0 bases, with 11 bases sitting between them. The CDR3 region is CASSLNRANSYEQYF. CDR3 nucleotides: TGCGCCAGCAGCTTGAACAGAGCCAACTCCTACGAGCAGTACTTC.

The chain is built from TRBV29-1 and TRBJ2-7; 12 positions match TRBD1. The CDR3 is made up of 16 amino acids. Germline V gene sequence: CDR1 SQVTM, CDR2 ANQGSEA. V dropped 0 bases and J dropped 7; count of bases not matched to a gene: 10. The CDR3 nucleotides read TGCAGCGTTGAAGAGATCCCGGGACAGGGGGCGAAAGAGCAGTACTTC. Residues: CSVEEIPGQGAKEQYF.

In its sample, this clonotype was seen many times. The chain links TRBV18 to TRBJ1-2; 10 bases line up with TRBD1. This CDR3 spans 20 amino acids. The V segment lost 3 bases and the J segment 0 bases; nucleotides outside the gene matches: 16. Germline loops: CDR1 KGHSH, CDR2 LQKENI. The CDR3 DNA follows: TGTGCCAGCTCACCTACCTACAGTTCCGGGACAGGGGCCTCTAACTATGGCTACACCTTC. Protein: CASSPTYSSGTGASNYGYTF.